This is a list of T cell receptor beta chains from one sample in a study of T cell repertoires in cytomegalovirus infection. Each CDR3 protein gets one entry after TCRdb re-called the reads with MiXCR. The table has 830,000 or so distinct CDR3 sequences, roughly 33% seen once; the top ten hold 9.5% to 15%. No antigen has been identified for these receptors. The material was cultured CD8+ T cells from PBMCs, obtained from culture after CMV antigen stimulation. The receptors were gathered from a human donor in good health (CMV status not recorded). Some clones in this sample may be carry-over from other donors' samples. Both conserved end residues are part of each CDR3. Fields, in order: clone size, D gene, V gene, J gene, CDR3 protein, CDR3 DNA. D genes are given only for firm matches. Some rows have no size entry. The others give once, few or many, or a class for an expanded clone.

-,TRBD1,TRBV12-3/TRBV12-4,TRBJ1-3,CASYHETGDLSSGNTIYF,TGTGCCAGCTATCACGAGACAGGGGATCTTAGCTCTGGAAACACCATATATTTT
once,-,TRBV7-9,TRBJ1-1,CASSFGLYGAYGAFF,TGTGCCAGCAGCTTTGGGCTTTATGGGGCTTACGGTGCTTTCTTT
few,TRBD1,TRBV6-5,TRBJ1-5,CASRKGQGGYQPQHF,TGTGCCAGCAGGAAGGGACAGGGAGGTTATCAGCCCCAGCATTTT
-,-,TRBV13,TRBJ2-3,CASSLEDGRDTQYF,TGTGCCAGCAGCTTAGAGGACGGGCGGGATACGCAGTATTTT
-,-,TRBV7-6,TRBJ2-7,CASSFGGTFAYEQYF,TGTGCCAGCAGCTTCGGGGGTACATTCGCCTACGAGCAGTACTTC
many,TRBD1,TRBV7-2,TRBJ2-3,CASSPGQGFTDTQYF,TGTGCCAGCAGCCCGGGACAGGGGTTCACAGATACGCAGTATTTT
-,-,TRBV6-2/TRBV6-3,TRBJ2-1,CASQRSFREVQFF,TGTGCCAGCCAACGGAGCTTCAGGGAAGTGCAGTTCTTC
-,TRBD2,TRBV4-1,TRBJ2-1,CASSQAWGGSYNEQFF,TGCGCCAGCAGCCAAGCCTGGGGGGGCTCCTACAATGAGCAGTTCTTC
many,TRBD1,TRBV7-9,TRBJ1-3,CASSPWDSSGNTIYF,TGTGCCAGCAGCCCCTGGGACAGCTCTGGAAACACCATATATTTT
-,TRBD1,TRBV19,TRBJ2-2,CASSIWADRANTGELFF,TGTGCCAGTAGTATCTGGGCGGACAGGGCGAACACCGGGGAGCTGTTTTTT
-,-,TRBV27,TRBJ2-2,CASSFGSGTGELFF,TGTGCCAGCAGTTTTGGGTCGGGGACCGGGGAGCTGTTTTTT
few,-,TRBV7-6,TRBJ1-1,CASSLAEGGWTEAFF,TGTGCCAGCAGCTTAGCGGAAGGGGGTTGGACTGAAGCTTTCTTT
-,-,TRBV27,TRBJ1-4,CASSSQAKGDEKLFF,TGTGCCAGCAGTTCCCAGGCGAAGGGGGATGAAAAACTGTTTTTT
-,-,TRBV6-1,TRBJ2-5,CASTGWTEDPQETQYF,TGTGCCAGCACGGGATGGACTGAAGATCCCCAAGAGACCCAGTACTTC
few,TRBD1,TRBV7-2,TRBJ1-3,CASSPQGARGNTIYF,TGTGCCAGCAGCCCCCAGGGGGCGCGGGGAAACACCATATATTTT
-,-,TRBV19,TRBJ1-2,CASTPSGFGYGYTF,TGTGCCAGTACCCCCTCGGGCTTTGGCTATGGCTACACCTTC
many,-,TRBV7-2,TRBJ2-5,CASRVQGEETQYF,TGTGCCAGCAGGGTACAGGGTGAGGAGACCCAGTACTTC
-,TRBD2,TRBV28,TRBJ2-1,CASSFPSSGGKVNEQFF,TGTGCCAGCAGTTTTCCGTCTAGCGGGGGGAAAGTCAATGAGCAGTTCTTC
once,-,TRBV19,TRBJ1-1,CASSINPWTEAFF,TGTGCCAGTAGTATAAACCCTTGGACTGAAGCTTTCTTT
-,-,TRBV9,TRBJ1-2,CASSVQDLYGYTF,TGTGCCAGCAGCGTACAGGACCTCTATGGCTACACCTTC
-,-,TRBV7-6,TRBJ1-2,CASSLAEGSNGYTF,TGTGCCAGCAGCTTAGCTGAGGGGAGTAATGGCTACACCTTC
-,-,TRBV27,TRBJ1-3,CASQQYRGSGNTIYF,TGTGCCAGCCAGCAATACCGAGGTTCTGGAAACACCATATATTTT
few,TRBD2,TRBV12-3/TRBV12-4,TRBJ2-3,CASIYAGGALTDTQYF,TGTGCCAGCATCTACGCGGGGGGGGCGCTCACAGATACGCAGTATTTT
-,-,TRBV19,TRBJ1-1,CASSIEVNTEAFF,TGTGCCAGTAGTATTGAGGTCAACACTGAAGCTTTCTTT
once,-,TRBV7-6,TRBJ2-1,CASSRSEQIF,TGTGCCAGCAGCAGAAGTGAGCAGATCTTC
few,-,TRBV5-1,TRBJ2-4,CASSGTGISLAKNIQYF,TGCGCCAGCAGCGGAACAGGGATCTCCCTAGCCAAAAACATTCAGTACTTC
many,TRBD1,TRBV7-2,TRBJ2-1,CASSSLRTGLHGEQFF,TGTGCCAGCAGCTCACTAAGGACAGGGTTACATGGTGAGCAGTTCTTC
few,-,TRBV2,TRBJ1-1,CASSEKSGIEAFF,TGTGCCAGCAGTGAAAAGTCCGGGATTGAAGCTTTCTTT
few,-,TRBV24-1,TRBJ2-2,CATSQTGNTGELFF,TGTGCCACCAGTCAGACGGGGAACACCGGGGAGCTGTTTTTT
few,-,TRBV4-3,TRBJ2-4,CASSPLLMGELEDIQYF,TGCGCCAGCAGCCCCCTATTAATGGGGGAACTTGAAGACATTCAGTACTTC
-,-,TRBV7-2,TRBJ1-1,CASSQGYEAFF,TGTGCCAGCAGCCAGGGCTATGAAGCTTTCTTT
-,-,TRBV7-9,TRBJ1-1,CASSFQSLNTEAFF,TGTGCCAGCAGCTTTCAGTCCTTGAACACTGAAGCTTTCTTT
-,-,TRBV4-3,TRBJ2-1,CASSQEKAWAIEQFF,TGCGCCAGCAGCCAAGAGAAGGCATGGGCAATTGAGCAGTTCTTC
once,TRBD1,TRBV20-1,TRBJ2-1,CSAMATGTGLYNEQFF,TGCAGTGCTATGGCAACCGGGACAGGCCTTTACAATGAGCAGTTCTTC
many,-,TRBV7-6,TRBJ2-5,CASSLDEETQYF,TGTGCCAGCAGCTTAGACGAAGAGACCCAGTACTTC
few,-,TRBV5-6,TRBJ2-2,CASNPLGGDTGELFF,TGTGCCAGCAACCCCCTGGGGGGCGACACCGGGGAGCTGTTTTTT
many,TRBD2,TRBV5-5,TRBJ2-1,CASSPLGGTIGNEQFF,TGTGCCAGCAGCCCCCTGGGGGGGACTATAGGAAATGAGCAGTTCTTC
few,TRBD1,TRBV27,TRBJ1-2,CASGLMKAGGVYGYTF,TGTGCCAGCGGTTTGATGAAGGCAGGGGGCGTCTATGGCTACACCTTC